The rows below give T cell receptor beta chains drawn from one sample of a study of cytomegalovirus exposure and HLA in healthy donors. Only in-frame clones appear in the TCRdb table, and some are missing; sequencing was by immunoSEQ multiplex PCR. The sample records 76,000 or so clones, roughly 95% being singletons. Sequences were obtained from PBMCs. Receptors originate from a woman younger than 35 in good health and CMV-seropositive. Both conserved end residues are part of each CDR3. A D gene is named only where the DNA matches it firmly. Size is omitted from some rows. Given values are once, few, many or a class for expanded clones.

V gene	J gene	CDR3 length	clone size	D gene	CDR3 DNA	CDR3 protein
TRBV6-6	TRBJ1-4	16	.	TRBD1	TGTGCCAGCAGAGAATCTACAGGGGCCACTAATGAAAAACTGTTTTTT	CASRESTGATNEKLFF
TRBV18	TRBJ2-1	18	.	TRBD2	TGTGCCAGCTCGCGAGCGACAGGGACTAGCGGGAGTATTAATGAGCAGTTCTTC	CASSRATGTSGSINEQFF
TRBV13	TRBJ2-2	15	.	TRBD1	TGTGCCAGCAGCTTCGGGACAGCGAACACCGGGGAGCTGTTTTTT	CASSFGTANTGELFF
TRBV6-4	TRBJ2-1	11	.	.	TGTGCCAGCAGTTTCCTCAATGAGCAGTTCTTC	CASSFLNEQFF
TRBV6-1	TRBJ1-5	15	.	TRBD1	TGTGCCAGCAGCGAGGCGACAGGGAGCATTCAGCCCCAGCATTTT	CASSEATGSIQPQHF
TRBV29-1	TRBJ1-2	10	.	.	TGCAGCTTCTACCACGATGGCTACACCTTC	CSFYHDGYTF
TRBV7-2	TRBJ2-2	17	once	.	TGTGCCAGCAGCTTAGTTGGCACACAGTGGGCCACCGGGGAGCTGTTTTTT	CASSLVGTQWATGELFF
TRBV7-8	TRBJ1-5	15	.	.	TGTGCCAGCAGCTTAAGTAGACAGACGCATCAGCCCCAGCATTTT	CASSLSRQTHQPQHF
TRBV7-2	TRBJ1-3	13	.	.	TGTGCCAGCAGCTTAGCGCGCGGCAACACCATATATTTT	CASSLARGNTIYF
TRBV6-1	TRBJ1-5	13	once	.	TGTGCCAGCAGTGAGGTCCGGGATCAGCCCCAGCATTTT	CASSEVRDQPQHF
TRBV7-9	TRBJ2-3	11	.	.	TGTGCCAGCACCAGTACAGATACGCAGTATTTT	CASTSTDTQYF
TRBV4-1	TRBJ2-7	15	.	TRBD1	TGCGCCAGCAGCCTAGAACAGGGGGCAACCTACGAGCAGTACTTC	CASSLEQGATYEQYF
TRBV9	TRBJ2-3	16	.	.	TGTGCCAGCAGCGTGGTCCAGGGTGGGGACACAGATACGCAGTATTTT	CASSVVQGGDTDTQYF
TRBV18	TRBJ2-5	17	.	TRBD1	TGTGCCAGCTCACGGATCGGGACAGGGGATCTAAGCGAGACCCAGTACTTC	CASSRIGTGDLSETQYF
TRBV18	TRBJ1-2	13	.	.	TGTGCCAGCTCACCACCCGGGAAGAATCTAAACACCTTC	CASSPPGKNLNTF
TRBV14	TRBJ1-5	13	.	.	TGTGCCAGCAGCTCCAGGGCGGATCAGCCCCAGCATTTT	CASSSRADQPQHF
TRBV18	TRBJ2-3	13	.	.	TGTGCCAGCTCCCCCGGACAGTCAGATACGCAGTATTTT	CASSPGQSDTQYF
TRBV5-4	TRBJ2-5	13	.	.	TGTGCCAGCAGCTTGGACTGGCAAGAGACCCAGTACTTC	CASSLDWQETQYF
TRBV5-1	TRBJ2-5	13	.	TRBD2	TGCGCCAGCAGGAAGACTAGCAAAGAGACCCAGTACTTC	CASRKTSKETQYF
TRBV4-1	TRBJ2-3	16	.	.	TGCGCCAGCAGCCAGGATGGCGGGACAGTCACAGATACGCAGTATTTT	CASSQDGGTVTDTQYF
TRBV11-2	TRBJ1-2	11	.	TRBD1	TGTGCCAGCAGATTGACAGGGGGCTACACCTTC	CASRLTGGYTF
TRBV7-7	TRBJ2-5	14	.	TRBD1	TGTGCCAGCAGCTTGGGACAGGACGGGGAGACCCAGTACTTC	CASSLGQDGETQYF
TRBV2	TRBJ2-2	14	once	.	TGTGCCAGGGCGGACAGCGCGAACACCGGGGAGCTGTTTTTT	CARADSANTGELFF
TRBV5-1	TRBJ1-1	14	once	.	TGCGCCAGCAGCTTGGTTCCCGGTGTCACTGAAGCTTTCTTT	CASSLVPGVTEAFF
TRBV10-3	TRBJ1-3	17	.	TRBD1	TGTGCCATCAGTGACATACCGGGACAGGGCTCTGGAAACACCATATATTTT	CAISDIPGQGSGNTIYF
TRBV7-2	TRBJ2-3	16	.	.	TGTGCCAGCAGCTTAGACGGGATTAGGCTGGGAGATACGCAGTATTTT	CASSLDGIRLGDTQYF
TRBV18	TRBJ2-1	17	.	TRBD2	TGTGCCAGCTCACCCAATATAGCGGGCACCCGGTACAATGAGCAGTTCTTC	CASSPNIAGTRYNEQFF